The 32 T cell receptor beta chains below all came from one sample that was sequenced in a study of shared clonotypes between healthy human individuals. Using immunoSEQ multiplex PCR, the repertoire was profiled, and TCRdb retains in-frame clones only, with some absent. The table has around 1,900,000 clones, 93% seen once; the top ten hold 1.5% to 2%. Positively selected for CCR7, the CD45RO-negative cells used as naive CD8 cells excluded terminally differentiated effector memory CD45RA+ cells. Input material: naive CD8+ T cells from PBMCs. These receptors were taken from a man younger than 35 in good health. Some clones in this sample may be carry-over from other donors' samples.

V gene TRBV28 combines with J gene TRBJ2-5; D possibly corresponds to TRBD1 (6 bases). Per the germline V gene, CDR1 is MDHEN and CDR2 is SYDVKM. There are 18 residues in the CDR3. Trimming left V 5 bases short and J 5 bases short, with 27 bases between. This CDR3 reads CASSPNSGVRPMIETQYF. The CDR3 region has the DNA TGTGCCAGCAGTCCAAACTCAGGGGTCCGGCCGATGATTGAGACCCAGTACTTC.

This sequence joins TRBV9 and TRBJ2-7, with D maybe TRBD2 (6 bases). Trimming left V 2 bases short and J 3 bases short, with 12 bases between. Germline CDR1 is SGDLS and CDR2 is YYNGEE. The CDR3 has 14 residues. CDR3 in amino acids: CASSVNTGGYEQYF. The CDR3 DNA reads TGTGCCAGCAGCGTTAACACCGGGGGCTACGAGCAGTACTTC.

The chain links TRBV5-1 to TRBJ2-7; 9 bases map to TRBD2. V shed 7 bases and J 2 bases; nucleotides not matched to a gene: 7. Germline values: CDR1 SGHRS, CDR2 YFSETQ. The CDR3 is 14 residues long. DNA of the CDR3: TGCGCCAGCTGGAGCGGGAGGTTTGCCTACGAGCAGTACTTC. The encoded protein is CASWSGRFAYEQYF.

The rearrangement uses TRBV2 and TRBJ2-2; D uncertain. The germline gives CDR1 SNHLY, CDR2 FYNNEI. The CDR3 extends over 15 amino acids. The ends were cut back, 11 bases at V and 5 bases at J, with 21 bases in the middle. CDR3 nucleotide sequence: TGTGCCTCCACGCCCCACCCCCGGCAGACCGGGGAGCTGTTTTTT. Translated: CASTPHPRQTGELFF.

V and J are TRBV7-8 and TRBJ2-1, with D maybe TRBD2 (5 bases). Germline values: CDR1 SGHVS, CDR2 FQNEAQ. This CDR3 has 17 residues. V lost 4 bases and J 0 bases, leaving 16 bases between the germline ends. The CDR3 coding sequence is TGTGCCAGCAGCTGGCAAGCGGCGGCCGGCTCCTACAATGAGCAGTTCTTC. It is translated as CASSWQAAAGSYNEQFF.

The V call is TRBV10-3, the J call TRBJ2-7; D is undetermined. There are 14 residues in the CDR3. V was pared by 0 bases and J by 3 bases, with 9 bases between. The germline V gene has CDR1 ENHRY and CDR2 SYGVKD. In DNA, the CDR3 is TGTGCCATCAGTGAGTCGGCTCATTTCTACGAGCAGTACTTC. This encodes CAISESAHFYEQYF.

The rearrangement links TRBV27 to TRBJ2-7; D not resolved. Germline loops: CDR1 MNHEY, CDR2 SMNVEV (reference sequence). The CDR3 contains 16 residues. V was clipped by 5 bases and J by 0 bases, with 17 bases between them. The DNA of the CDR3 is TGTGCCAGCAGTCCCGGAATCTGGGCCTCCTCCTACGAGCAGTACTTC. It translates to CASSPGIWASSYEQYF.

This clone occurred once. V and J are TRBV7-9 and TRBJ2-7; 7 positions match TRBD2. Germline CDR1 SEHNR, CDR2 FQNEAQ (reference sequence). The junction had 10 bases not matched to a gene; V was cut back by 5 bases and J by 3 bases. The CDR3 loop spans 15 amino acids. The CDR3 DNA follows: TGTGCCAGCAGCCCCCTGGAGCGGGAAGTCTACGAGCAGTACTTC. Protein sequence: CASSPLEREVYEQYF.

The V call is TRBV28, the J call TRBJ2-7; the D is unclear. Trimming took off 7 bases at V and 1 base at J, with 8 bases between the two ends. CDR3 length: 12 residues. The germline gives CDR1 MDHEN, CDR2 SYDVKM. The CDR3 bases are TGTGCCAGCAACGAGCCTTCCTACGAGCAGTACTTC. This encodes CASNEPSYEQYF. Looking up the rest from reference TRBV28 and TRBJ2-7 gives the full variable domain: DVKVTQSSRYLVKRTGEKVFLECVQDMDHENMFWYRQDPGLGLRLIYFSYDVKMKEKGDIPEGYSVSREKKERFSLILESASTNQTSMYLCASNEPSYEQYFGPGTRLTVT.

The chain uses TRBV9 and TRBJ2-1; D is possibly TRBD1 (5 bases). Germline CDR1 reads SGDLS; CDR2 reads YYNGEE. V was shortened by 4 bases and J by 0 bases, with 11 bases between the two germline ends. This CDR3 is built from 15 residues. The CDR3 DNA sequence: TGTGCCAGCAGCCCTTCCGACAGCTCCTACAATGAGCAGTTCTTC. The encoded protein is CASSPSDSSYNEQFF.

CDR3 in DNA: TGTGCCAGCAGTTGGGACACCCCGAACACTGAAGCTTTCTTT. It translates to CASSWDTPNTEAFF. The chain employs TRBV6-1 and TRBJ1-1, with D possibly being TRBD1 (6 bases). CDR1 is MNHNS, CDR2 SASEGT, per germline. This CDR3 region has 14 residues. Trimming pared 5 bases from V and 1 base from J, leaving 11 bases between.

This clone was recorded a few times. The same CDR3 is also encoded by other DNA sequences in this sample. The chain couples TRBV27 to TRBJ1-2; D might be TRBD1 (5 bases). The CDR3 consists of 14 residues. Between the trimmed V and J ends, which lost 2 bases and 0 bases, there was a span of 7 bases. CDR1 and CDR2 from the germline V gene are MNHEY and SMNVEV (reference sequence). This chain's CDR3 is CASSLRDSNYGYTF. CDR3 DNA sequence: TGTGCCAGCAGTTTAAGGGACTCTAACTATGGCTACACCTTC.

This clone is a singleton in its sample. The chain employs TRBV28 and TRBJ1-1, with D unresolved. Germline CDR1 reads MDHEN; CDR2 reads SYDVKM. CDR3 length equals 13 residues. V was pared by 3 bases and J by 4 bases, with 9 bases between. The CDR3 nucleotides are TGTGCCAGCAGTTTCGTTTCAGGCACTGAAGCTTTCTTT. Its protein is CASSFVSGTEAFF.

This rearrangement joins TRBV29-1 to TRBJ2-3; D is unresolved. The CDR3 sequence is 13 residues long. Per germline, CDR1 SQVTM and CDR2 ANQGSEA. The V end lost 0 bases, the J end lost 6 bases, and 10 bases lay between the germline ends. In DNA, the CDR3 is TGCAGCGTTGAAGATGGTAGGAAGGATACGCAGTATTTT. Its translation is CSVEDGRKDTQYF.

The chain is built from TRBV5-1 and TRBJ2-1; D ambiguous. V lost 5 bases and J 10 bases, leaving 16 bases between the germline ends. The CDR3 sequence is 13 residues long. CDR1 is SGHRS and CDR2 is YFSETQ in the germline V gene. The CDR3 protein is CASRPALRPEQFF. The CDR3, as DNA: TGCGCCAGCAGGCCGGCTCTGCGACCGGAGCAGTTCTTC.

The chain links TRBV11-2 to TRBJ2-7; 8 bases map to TRBD1. The germline V gene has CDR1 SGHAT and CDR2 FQNNGV. J lost 3 bases, V lost 5 bases, and 9 bases had no gene match. The CDR3 runs 15 residues. The CDR3 is CASSLDYRGFYEQYF. The CDR3 nucleotides read TGTGCCAGCAGCCTGGACTACAGGGGGTTCTACGAGCAGTACTTC.

In its sample, this clone was seen once. The gene calls are TRBV13 and TRBJ2-5; 9 bases match TRBD2. Germline values: CDR1 PRHDT, CDR2 FYEKMQ (reference sequence). The CDR3 sequence is 16 residues long. The V gene end was trimmed by 2 bases and the J gene end by 3 bases; junction bases not matched to a gene: 7. CDR3 in amino acids: CASSLRLAGTKETQYF. Here the CDR3 DNA reads TGTGCCAGCAGCTTAAGGCTAGCGGGAACGAAAGAGACCCAGTACTTC.

J is TRBJ2-1 and V is TRBV15, with 8 bases that match TRBD1. The CDR3 length is 15 residues. The V and J ends lost 1 base and 6 bases, in that order; junction bases with no gene match: 5. Per germline, CDR1 LNHNV and CDR2 YYDKDF (reference sequence). The CDR3 region is CATSRGTGRSNEQFF. The CDR3 DNA follows: TGTGCCACCAGCAGAGGGACAGGGCGAAGCAATGAGCAGTTCTTC.

The J gene is TRBJ2-2, the V gene TRBV7-2, with TRBD2 matching 10 bases. The germline V gene has CDR1 SGHTA and CDR2 FQGNSA. The CDR3 has 17 residues. V lost 5 bases, J lost 5 bases, and 11 bases stayed unmatched. DNA for the CDR3: TGTGCCAGCAGCCAGGCCAGCGGGAGGGCCTTTACCGGGGAGCTGTTTTTT. Its translation is CASSQASGRAFTGELFF. Full variable domain (missing parts from reference TRBV7-2 and TRBJ2-2): GAGVSQSPSNKVTEKGKDVELRCDPISGHTALYWYRQSLGQGLEFLIYFQGNSAPDKSGLPSDRFSAERTGGSVSTLTIQRTQQEDSAVYLCASSQASGRAFTGELFFGEGSRLTVL.

V and J are TRBV4-2 and TRBJ2-1; 8 nucleotides match TRBD2. Germline lookup yields CDR1 LGHNA and CDR2 YNFKEQ. Unmatched junction bases numbered 4, after V lost 5 bases and J lost 1 base. This CDR3 is 15 amino acids long. The CDR3 loop is CASSTGLDSYNEQFF. CDR3 sequence (DNA): TGTGCCAGCAGCACGGGACTAGATTCCTACAATGAGCAGTTCTTC.

This chain connects TRBV7-9 to TRBJ2-1; D gene ambiguous. Per the germline V gene, CDR1 is SEHNR and CDR2 is FQNEAQ (reference sequence). The CDR3 is 14 residues long. V shed 4 bases and J shed 8 bases, with 15 bases lying between them. The CDR3: CASSSLRYVHEQFF. The CDR3, as DNA: TGTGCCAGCAGCTCTCTGAGGTACGTGCATGAGCAGTTCTTC. The entire variable domain, with the rest obtained from reference TRBV7-9 and TRBJ2-1, is as follows: DTGVSQNPRHKITKRGQNVTFRCDPISEHNRLYWYRQTLGQGPEFLTYFQNEAQLEKSRLLSDRFSAERPKGSFSTLEIQRTEQGDSAMYLCASSSLRYVHEQFFGPGTRLTVL.

The chain joins TRBV7-9 to TRBJ2-5; perhaps TRBD2 as D (6 bases). The tail of the sequence fits TRBJ2-7 better, so the J call may be wrong. This CDR3 region has 15 residues. From germline, CDR1 is SEHNR and CDR2 FQNEAQ (reference sequence). The CDR3 DNA follows: TGTGCCAGCAGCATCCACCACGGGGGTCCCTACGAGCAGTACTTC. As protein: CASSIHHGGPYEQYF.

Comment on this clone: Other DNA sequences within the sample encode an identical CDR3. This sequence joins TRBV27 and TRBJ1-5; D is ambiguous. The CDR3 covers 13 residues. CDR1 and CDR2 (germline): MNHEY, SMNVEV (reference sequence). Trimming took off 1 base at V and 4 bases at J, with 5 bases between the two ends. The CDR3 DNA is TGTGCCAGCAGTTTATGGGCTAATCAGCCCCAGCATTTT. It encodes CASSLWANQPQHF.

Written as DNA, the CDR3 is TGCGCCAGCAGCGCAGGACAGTACAATGAGCAGTTCTTC. Its protein product is CASSAGQYNEQFF. V and J are TRBV5-1 and TRBJ2-1; D is perhaps TRBD1 (6 bases). The V end lost 4 bases, the J end lost 4 bases, and 9 bases lay between the germline ends. CDR1 is SGHRS, CDR2 YFSETQ, per germline. The CDR3 is 13 amino acids.

This clone was recorded once. V usage is TRBV7-9 and J usage is TRBJ2-5; 9 bases match TRBD1. This CDR3 contains 16 residues. V shed 4 bases and J 5 bases; nucleotides not matched to a gene: 11. The germline V gene encodes CDR1 SEHNR and CDR2 FQNEAQ (reference sequence). As DNA, the CDR3 is TGTGCCAGCAGCTCAGGGGGACAGGGCGTTTGGGAGACCCAGTACTTC. Its protein is CASSSGGQGVWETQYF.

The chain uses TRBV10-3 and TRBJ1-2; TRBD1 agrees at 9 bases. The germline gives CDR1 ENHRY, CDR2 SYGVKD. The CDR3 runs to 16 residues. With 4 bases clipped from V and 6 bases from J, the junction kept 12 bases outside the gene matches. The DNA of the CDR3 is TGTGCCATCAGTGGACCGACTGGGACAGGGAGGGATGGCTACACCTTC. Its translation is CAISGPTGTGRDGYTF.

The chain uses TRBV19 and TRBJ2-7; D is undetermined. This CDR3 comprises 14 residues. In germline, CDR1 is LNHDA, CDR2 SQIVND (reference sequence). V was pared by 5 bases and J by 3 bases, with 14 bases between. The CDR3 region is CASSVLDGDYEQYF. In nucleotides, the CDR3 is TGTGCCAGTAGTGTCTTGGACGGAGACTACGAGCAGTACTTC.

V is TRBV7-9 and J is TRBJ1-4; a possible D gene is TRBD1 (6 bases). The CDR3 loop spans 15 amino acids. The V end lost 5 bases, the J end lost 4 bases, and 14 bases lay between the germline ends. CDR1 is SEHNR, CDR2 FQNEAQ, per germline (reference sequence). CDR3 in DNA: TGTGCCAGCAGCGGTCGACAGGCCAGTAATGAAAAACTGTTTTTT. As protein: CASSGRQASNEKLFF.

Points on this clone: This same CDR3 is encoded by further DNA sequences in the sample. This chain connects TRBV19 to TRBJ1-1; the D is unclear. CDR1 is LNHDA, CDR2 SQIVND, per germline (reference sequence). Trimming took off 1 base at V and 1 base at J, with 4 bases between the two ends. There are 13 residues in the CDR3. The CDR3 here is CASSIGSNTEAFF. Written as DNA, the CDR3 is TGTGCCAGTAGTATAGGGTCGAACACTGAAGCTTTCTTT.

The chain links TRBV27 to TRBJ1-5; D gene uncertain. V was cut by 6 bases and J by 0 bases, with 12 bases left in between. Germline V gene lookup returns CDR1 MNHEY and CDR2 SMNVEV (reference sequence). The CDR3 is 15 residues long. CDR3 DNA: TGTGCCAGCAGGGCCACATCATATAGCAATCAGCCCCAGCATTTT. Translating gives CASRATSYSNQPQHF.

This clone turned up a few times. Other nucleotide sequences in the sample specify the same CDR3. The chain's CDR3 is CASSRTENTEAFF. CDR3 in DNA: TGTGCCAGTAGTAGGACAGAGAACACTGAAGCTTTCTTT. The chain links TRBV19 to TRBJ1-1, with a weak D call TRBD1 (6 bases). The CDR3 consists of 13 residues. The germline gives CDR1 LNHDA, CDR2 SQIVND (reference sequence). Trimming removed 4 bases from V and 1 base from J, with 7 bases in between.

The chain employs TRBV7-9 and TRBJ2-5, with TRBD1 matching over 8 bases. The CDR3 covers 15 residues. The trim removed 4 bases at V and 4 bases at J, leaving 8 bases unmatched. The V gene's germline CDR1 is SEHNR and CDR2 FQNEAQ (reference sequence). Here the CDR3 reads CASSWRQGFVETQYF. CDR3 sequence (DNA): TGTGCCAGCAGCTGGAGACAGGGGTTCGTAGAGACCCAGTACTTC.